The 19 T cell receptor beta chains below were found in one sample sequenced in a study of blood T cells in healthy people across ages. Together with a sample-barcoded 5' primer, a J-beta primer mix was included in a second PCR lasting about 6 to 11 cycles. In TCRdb, the 5' RACE reads were re-called with MiXCR into one record per CDR3 protein. The sample comprises 650,000 to 1,000,000 distinct CDR3 sequences, around 50% of which are singletons, and 15% to 20% rests with the top ten. Sequencing was done on a sample of blood. All receptors derive from an older man in good health.

This chain uses TRBV18 with TRBJ2-1; possible D gene TRBD2, 6 bases. Germline assignment: CDR1 KGHSH and CDR2 LQKENI. This CDR3 has 15 residues. Deletions cut 1 base from V and 7 bases from J, with 14 bases between. This CDR3 reads CASSPQTSGANEQFF. CDR3 nucleotide sequence: TGTGCCAGCTCACCACAGACTAGTGGTGCAAATGAGCAGTTCTTC.

The V and J genes are TRBV10-3 and TRBJ2-7; 9 bases agree with TRBD1. Trimming took 7 bases from V and 1 from J; bases not matched to a gene: 5. The V gene's germline CDR1 is ENHRY and CDR2 SYGVKD. The CDR3 loop spans 14 amino acids. For the CDR3, the DNA is TGTGCCATCAAACCGGGACAGGGATCCTACGAGCAGTACTTC. Translated: CAIKPGQGSYEQYF.

V gene TRBV15 combines with J gene TRBJ2-3; D not resolved. Trimming removed 0 bases from V and 5 bases from J, with 12 bases in between. This CDR3 has 15 residues. Germline V gives CDR1 LNHNV, CDR2 YYDKDF (reference sequence). CDR3 DNA: TGTGCCACCAGCAGAGATATTAGTCCGCTAGATACGCAGTATTTT. This sequence encodes CATSRDISPLDTQYF.

DNA of the CDR3: TGTGCCGGCACCTACGTATACACGATCGGACGTAAACGGGATACGCAGTATTTT. The encoded protein is CAGTYVYTIGRKRDTQYF. The rearrangement joins TRBV6-2 or TRBV6-3 to TRBJ2-3; no clear D gene. The CDR3 length is 18 residues. Germline values: CDR1 MNHEY, CDR2 SVGEGT. V lost 11 bases and J 6 bases, leaving 33 bases between the germline ends.

This clonotype appeared a few times. The chain has TRBV20-1 and TRBJ2-3; D possibly uses TRBD1 or TRBD2 (5 bases each). Germline V gene lookup returns CDR1 DFQATT and CDR2 SNEGSKA (reference sequence). V was clipped by 4 bases and J by 7 bases, with 18 bases between them. The CDR3 is 14 residues long. The CDR3 coding sequence is TGCAGTGCTAACCGGGACCCGGTCGTAAATACGCAGTATTTT. Translation: CSANRDPVVNTQYF.

The rearrangement uses TRBV20-1 and TRBJ2-1; D not resolved. The V end lost 3 bases, the J end lost 12 bases, and 15 bases lay between the germline ends. This CDR3 comprises 12 residues. Per germline, CDR1 DFQATT and CDR2 SNEGSKA (reference sequence). CDR3 DNA: TGCAGTGCTAGGGAAAGCGTAATGGGGCAGTTCTTC. Translation gives CSARESVMGQFF.

The rearrangement joins TRBV11-2 to TRBJ2-1; 9 bases match TRBD2. CDR1 is SGHAT, CDR2 FQNNGV, per germline. Trimming at V came to 0 bases and at J to 9 bases, leaving 12 bases not matched to a gene. CDR3 length: 17 residues. CDR3 sequence reads: CASSLELAGGVGSEQFF. In DNA form, the CDR3 reads TGTGCCAGCAGCTTAGAACTAGCGGGTGGGGTGGGGAGTGAGCAGTTCTTC.

The chain is built from TRBV4-1 and TRBJ2-1, with a possible D match to TRBD2 (6 bases). V shed 1 base and J shed 8 bases, with 15 bases lying between them. Germline V gene data show CDR1 as MGHRA and CDR2 as YSYEKL. CDR3 length: 15 residues. CDR3 nucleotides: TGCGCCAGCAGCCAAGGGGCTAGCGCTATCGATGAGCAGTTCTTC. This encodes CASSQGASAIDEQFF.

The count of this clonotype is one. The chain recombines TRBV7-2 with TRBJ2-5; no clear D. The germline CDR1 and CDR2 sequences are SGHTA and FQGNSA. V dropped 2 bases and J dropped 0 bases, with 7 bases sitting between them. CDR3 length equals 14 residues. The CDR3 coding sequence is TGTGCCAGCAGCTTAACTTCCTACCAAGAGACCCAGTACTTC. Residues: CASSLTSYQETQYF.

This chain joins TRBV5-1 and TRBJ2-1; D is possibly TRBD2 (5 bases). CDR3 length: 16 amino acids. The V gene's germline CDR1 is SGHRS and CDR2 YFSETQ. V was clipped by 0 bases and J by 0 bases, with 10 bases between them. The CDR3: CASSLEVGSSYNEQFF. For the CDR3, the DNA is TGCGCCAGCAGCTTGGAGGTGGGGAGCTCCTACAATGAGCAGTTCTTC.

This clonotype was detected only a few times. The chain is built from TRBV19 and TRBJ2-4; D may match TRBD1 or TRBD2 (5 bases each). V lost 5 bases and J lost 14, with 22 bases in between. The CDR3 is 14 residues long. Germline CDR1 is LNHDA and CDR2 is SQIVND (reference sequence). CDR3 in amino acids: CASSLGPGLSIEYF. CDR3 in DNA: TGTGCCAGTAGTTTGGGGCCCGGACTCTCCATAGAGTACTTC.

The genes are TRBV6-5 and TRBJ2-5; the match to TRBD1 covers 7 bases. V dropped 5 bases and J dropped 11; count of bases not matched to a gene: 17. Germline values: CDR1 MNHEY, CDR2 SVGAGI. This CDR3 region has 15 residues. The CDR3 DNA reads as TGTGCCAGCAGTCCAACCGGGACAGAGTACAATGAGCAGTACTTC. Translated, it gives CASSPTGTEYNEQYF.

The rearrangement joins TRBV12-3 or TRBV12-4 to TRBJ1-1, with 9 bases that match TRBD1. J was trimmed by 5 bases and V by 2 bases; bases with no gene match: 12. This CDR3 spans 17 amino acids. CDR3 coding DNA: TGTGCCAGCAGTTTATGGGGTTTAAGGACAGGGGTAACTGAAGCTTTCTTT. Amino acids: CASSLWGLRTGVTEAFF.

At least ten counts were recorded for this clonotype. J is TRBJ2-1 and V is TRBV4-1; no firm D call. The CDR3 loop spans 14 amino acids. The germline V gene has CDR1 MGHRA and CDR2 YSYEKL. The V end lost 1 base, the J end lost 7 bases, and 11 bases lay between the germline ends. The CDR3, as DNA: TGCGCCAGCAGCCAAGTCGCCGGGTTGAATGAGCAGTTCTTC. The encoded protein is CASSQVAGLNEQFF.

J is TRBJ2-1 and V is TRBV4-1; 9 bases agree with TRBD1. Germline CDR1 reads MGHRA; CDR2 reads YSYEKL. The CDR3 length is 15 residues. J was trimmed by 5 bases and V by 4 bases; bases with no gene match: 6. CDR3 amino acids: CASSRQGDRDNEQFF. Here the CDR3 DNA reads TGCGCCAGCAGCCGGCAGGGGGACAGGGACAATGAGCAGTTCTTC.

CDR3: CASSSQTGTGDGYTF. CDR3 nucleotide sequence: TGTGCCAGCAGTTCCCAGACCGGGACAGGCGATGGCTACACCTTC. The rearrangement joins TRBV27 to TRBJ1-2; 8 positions agree with TRBD1. The CDR3 sequence is 15 residues long. Germline loops: CDR1 MNHEY, CDR2 SMNVEV (reference sequence). V lost 4 bases to trimming and J lost 6 bases; unmatched junction nucleotides: 10.

The rearrangement uses TRBV7-2 and TRBJ2-1, with a weak D call TRBD1 (5 bases). The V end was cut by 0 bases, the J end by 3 bases, with 9 bases between. This CDR3 has 15 residues. Germline CDR1 SGHTA, CDR2 FQGNSA. The CDR3 here is CASSLAGPDYNEQFF. CDR3 in DNA: TGTGCCAGCAGCTTAGCGGGGCCCGACTACAATGAGCAGTTCTTC.

The chain carries TRBV4-2 and TRBJ2-1; 11 bases align to TRBD2. The CDR3 length is 15 residues. Losses at the gene ends were 4 bases for V and 10 bases for J; bases not matched to a gene: 9. Germline CDR1 LGHNA, CDR2 YNFKEQ. The CDR3 bases are TGTGCCAGCAGCCCCGGGACTAGCGGTACCTACGAGCAGTTCTTC. Amino acids: CASSPGTSGTYEQFF.

This chain links TRBV24-1 with TRBJ2-2; tentatively, D is TRBD1 (5 bases). The CDR3 length is 15 residues. Trimming stripped 4 bases from V and 1 base from J, with 9 bases between. Germline CDR1 is KGHDR and CDR2 is SFDVKD. Written as DNA, the CDR3 is TGTGCCACCAGTGACGTTGACAGGAACACCGGGGAGCTGTTTTTT. It encodes CATSDVDRNTGELFF.